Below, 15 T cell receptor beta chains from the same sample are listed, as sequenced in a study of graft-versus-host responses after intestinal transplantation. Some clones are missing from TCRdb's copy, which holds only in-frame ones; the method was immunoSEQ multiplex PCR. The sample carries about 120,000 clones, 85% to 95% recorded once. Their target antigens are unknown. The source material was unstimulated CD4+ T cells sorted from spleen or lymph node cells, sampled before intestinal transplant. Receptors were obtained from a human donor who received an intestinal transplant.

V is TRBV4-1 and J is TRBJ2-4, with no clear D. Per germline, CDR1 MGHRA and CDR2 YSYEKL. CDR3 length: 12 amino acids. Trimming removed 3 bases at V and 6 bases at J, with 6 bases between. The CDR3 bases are TGCGCCAGCAGCCACGGACGAAACATTCAGTACTTC. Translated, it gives CASSHGRNIQYF.

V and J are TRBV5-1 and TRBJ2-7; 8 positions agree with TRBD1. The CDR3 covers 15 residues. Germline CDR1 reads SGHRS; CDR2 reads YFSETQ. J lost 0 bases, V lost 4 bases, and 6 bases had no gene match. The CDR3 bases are TGCGCCAGCAGCGGGACAGGCCTAAACTCCTACGAGCAGTACTTC. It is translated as CASSGTGLNSYEQYF.

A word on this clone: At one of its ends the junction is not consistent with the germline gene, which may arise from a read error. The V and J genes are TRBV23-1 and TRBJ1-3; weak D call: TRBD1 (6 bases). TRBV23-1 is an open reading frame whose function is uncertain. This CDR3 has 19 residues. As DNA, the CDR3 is TGTCAACCCCGCCAGCAAGACAGGCCCCCTTTTTACTCTGGAAACACCATATATTTT. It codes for CQPRQQDRPPFYSGNTIYF.

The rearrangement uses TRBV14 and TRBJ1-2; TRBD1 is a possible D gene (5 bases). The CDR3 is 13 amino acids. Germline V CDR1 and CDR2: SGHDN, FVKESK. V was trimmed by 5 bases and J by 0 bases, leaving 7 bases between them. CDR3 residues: CASSMGPNYGYTF. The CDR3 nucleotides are TGTGCCAGCAGCATGGGGCCTAACTATGGCTACACCTTC.

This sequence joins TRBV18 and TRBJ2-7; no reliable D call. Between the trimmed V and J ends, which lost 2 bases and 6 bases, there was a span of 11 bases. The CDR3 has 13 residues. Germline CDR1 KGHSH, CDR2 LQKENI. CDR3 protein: CASSPAGTSEQYF. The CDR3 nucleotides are TGTGCCAGCTCACCAGCAGGCACGAGCGAGCAGTACTTC.

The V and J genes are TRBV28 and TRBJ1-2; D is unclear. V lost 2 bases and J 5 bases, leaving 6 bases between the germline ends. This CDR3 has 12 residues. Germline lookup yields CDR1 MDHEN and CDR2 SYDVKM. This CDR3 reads CASSLKRYGYTF. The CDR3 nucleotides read TGTGCCAGCAGTTTAAAGAGGTATGGCTACACCTTC.

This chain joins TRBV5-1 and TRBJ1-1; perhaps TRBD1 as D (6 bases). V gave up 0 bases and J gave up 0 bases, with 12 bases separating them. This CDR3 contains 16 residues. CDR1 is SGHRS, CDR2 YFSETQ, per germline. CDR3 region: CASSLAGGAMNTEAFF. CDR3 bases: TGCGCCAGCAGCTTGGCGGGGGGCGCGATGAACACTGAAGCTTTCTTT.

DNA for the CDR3: TGCAGCGTTGCGTTCCTGAATGCTAACTATGGCTACACCTTC. This translates into CSVAFLNANYGYTF. J is TRBJ1-2 and V is TRBV29-1; D unclear. The length of the CDR3 is 14 residues. Deletions cut 4 bases from V and 0 bases from J, with 12 bases between. CDR1 is SQVTM and CDR2 is ANQGSEA in the germline V gene. Full variable domain (remainder filled in from reference TRBV29-1 and TRBJ1-2): SAVISQKPSRDICQRGTSLTIQCQVDSQVTMMFWYRQQPGQSLTLIATANQGSEATYESGFVIDKFPISRPNLTFSTLTVSNMSPEDSSIYLCSVAFLNANYGYTFGSGTRLTVV.

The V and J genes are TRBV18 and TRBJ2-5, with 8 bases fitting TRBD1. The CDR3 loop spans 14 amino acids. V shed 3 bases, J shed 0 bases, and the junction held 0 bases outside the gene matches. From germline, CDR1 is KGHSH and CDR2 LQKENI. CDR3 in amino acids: CASSPGQDQETQYF. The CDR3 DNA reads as TGTGCCAGCTCACCGGGACAGGACCAAGAGACCCAGTACTTC.

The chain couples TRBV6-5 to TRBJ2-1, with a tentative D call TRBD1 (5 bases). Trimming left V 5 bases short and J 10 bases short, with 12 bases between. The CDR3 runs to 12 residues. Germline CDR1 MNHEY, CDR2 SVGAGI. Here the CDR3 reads CASSAGSREQFF. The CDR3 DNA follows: TGTGCCAGCAGTGCAGGGTCTAGGGAGCAGTTCTTC.

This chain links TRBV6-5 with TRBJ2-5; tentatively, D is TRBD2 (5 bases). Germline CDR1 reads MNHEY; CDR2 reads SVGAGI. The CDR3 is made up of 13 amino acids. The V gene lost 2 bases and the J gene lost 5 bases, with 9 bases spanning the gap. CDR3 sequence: CASSYGGRETQYF. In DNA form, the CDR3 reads TGTGCCAGCAGTTACGGAGGACGGGAGACCCAGTACTTC.

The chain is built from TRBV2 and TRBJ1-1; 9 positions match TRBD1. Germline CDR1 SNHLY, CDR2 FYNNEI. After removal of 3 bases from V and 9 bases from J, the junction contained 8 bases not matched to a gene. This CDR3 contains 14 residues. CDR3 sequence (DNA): TGTGCCAGCAGTGAGGGACAGGGAAGGTATAAAGCTTTCTTT. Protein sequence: CASSEGQGRYKAFF.

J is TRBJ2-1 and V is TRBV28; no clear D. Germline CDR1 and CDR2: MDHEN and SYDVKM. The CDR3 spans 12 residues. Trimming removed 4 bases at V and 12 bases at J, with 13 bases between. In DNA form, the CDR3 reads TGTGCCAGCAGTTACGTCCCCTGGCTGCAGTTCTTC. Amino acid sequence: CASSYVPWLQFF.

CDR3 in DNA: TGTGCCAGCAGGGACAGGGCTGGTGGCGGCTACACCTTC. Its translation is CASRDRAGGGYTF. The chain couples TRBV6-1 to TRBJ1-2, with 8 bases fitting TRBD1. Trimming at V came to 6 bases and at J to 8 bases, leaving 8 bases not matched to a gene. The V gene's germline CDR1 is MNHNS and CDR2 SASEGT. This CDR3 spans 13 amino acids.

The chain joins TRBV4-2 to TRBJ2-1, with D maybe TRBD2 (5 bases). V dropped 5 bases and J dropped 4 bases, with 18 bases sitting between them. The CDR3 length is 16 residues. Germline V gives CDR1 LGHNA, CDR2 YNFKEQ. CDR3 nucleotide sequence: TGTGCCAGCAGCGCCGGGATTACCCATTCTTACAATGAGCAGTTCTTC. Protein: CASSAGITHSYNEQFF.